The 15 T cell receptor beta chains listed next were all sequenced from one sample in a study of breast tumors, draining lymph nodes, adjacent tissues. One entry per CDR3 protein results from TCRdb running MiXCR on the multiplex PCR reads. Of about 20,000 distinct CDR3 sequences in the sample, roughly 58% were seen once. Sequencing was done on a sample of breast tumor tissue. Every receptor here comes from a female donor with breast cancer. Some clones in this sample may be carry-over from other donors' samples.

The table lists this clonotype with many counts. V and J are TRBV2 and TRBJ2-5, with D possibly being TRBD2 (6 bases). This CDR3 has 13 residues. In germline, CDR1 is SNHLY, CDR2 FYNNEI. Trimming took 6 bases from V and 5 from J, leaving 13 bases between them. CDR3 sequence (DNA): TGTGCCAGCAGCCCAGGGAGGCATGAGACCCAGTACTTC. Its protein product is CASSPGRHETQYF. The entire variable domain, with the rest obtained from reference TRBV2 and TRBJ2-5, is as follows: EPEVTQTPSHQVTQMGQEVILRCVPISNHLYFYWYRQILGQKVEFLVSFYNNEISEKSEIFDDQFSVERPDGSNFTLKIRSTKLEDSAMYFCASSPGRHETQYFGPGTRLLVL.

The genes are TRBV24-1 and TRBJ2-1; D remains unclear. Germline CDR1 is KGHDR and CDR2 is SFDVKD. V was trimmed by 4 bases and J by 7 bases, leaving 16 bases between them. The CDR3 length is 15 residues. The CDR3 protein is CATSDPRSVGNEQFF. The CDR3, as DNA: TGTGCCACCAGTGACCCCCGCTCCGTAGGAAATGAGCAGTTCTTC.

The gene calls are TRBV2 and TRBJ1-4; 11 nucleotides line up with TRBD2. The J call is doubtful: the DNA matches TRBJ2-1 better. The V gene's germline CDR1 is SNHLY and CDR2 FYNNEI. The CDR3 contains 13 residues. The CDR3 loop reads CASSEGTSGKQFF. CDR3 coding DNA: TGTGCCAGCAGTGAGGGGACTAGCGGAAAGCAGTTCTTC.

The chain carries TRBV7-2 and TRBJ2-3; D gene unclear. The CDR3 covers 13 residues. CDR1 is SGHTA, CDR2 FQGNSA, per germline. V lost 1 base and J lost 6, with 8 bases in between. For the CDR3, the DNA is TGTGCCAGCAGCTTAGACGAGGCGGATACGCAGTATTTT. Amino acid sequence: CASSLDEADTQYF.

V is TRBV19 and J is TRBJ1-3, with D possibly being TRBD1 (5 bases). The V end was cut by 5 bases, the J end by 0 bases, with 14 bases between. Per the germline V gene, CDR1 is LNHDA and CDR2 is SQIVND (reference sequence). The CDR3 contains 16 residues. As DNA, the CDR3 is TGTGCCAGTAGTCCAGGGTTCTCCATCTCTGGAAACACCATATATTTT. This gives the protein CASSPGFSISGNTIYF.

CDR3 sequence: CAISAYSGGQETQYF. CDR3 nucleotides: TGTGCCATCAGTGCGTATTCCGGGGGACAAGAGACCCAGTACTTC. This chain uses TRBV10-3 with TRBJ2-5; maybe TRBD2 (6 bases). This CDR3 is 15 amino acids long. Germline CDR1 reads ENHRY; CDR2 reads SYGVKD. Trimming removed 4 bases at V and 2 bases at J, with 14 bases between.

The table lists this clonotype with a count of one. The CDR3 protein is CASSYGQGAGYTF. CDR3 sequence (DNA): TGTGCCAGCAGCTACGGACAGGGAGCTGGCTACACCTTC. The chain joins TRBV7-9 to TRBJ1-2, with 8 bases identical to TRBD1. The germline gives CDR1 SEHNR, CDR2 FQNEAQ (reference sequence). The V segment lost 4 bases and the J segment 7 bases; nucleotides outside the gene matches: 5. This CDR3 has 13 amino acids.

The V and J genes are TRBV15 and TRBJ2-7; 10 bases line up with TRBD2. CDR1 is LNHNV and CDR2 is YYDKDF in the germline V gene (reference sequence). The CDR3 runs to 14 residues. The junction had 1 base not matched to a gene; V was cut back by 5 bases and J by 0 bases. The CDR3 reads CATSWTSGSYEQYF. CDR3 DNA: TGTGCCACCAGCTGGACTAGCGGCTCCTACGAGCAGTACTTC.

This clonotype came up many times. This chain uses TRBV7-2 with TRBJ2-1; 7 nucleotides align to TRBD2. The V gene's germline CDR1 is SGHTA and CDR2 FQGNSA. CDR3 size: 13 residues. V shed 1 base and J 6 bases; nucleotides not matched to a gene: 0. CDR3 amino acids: CASSLGGGNEQFF. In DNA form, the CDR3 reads TGTGCCAGCAGCTTAGGGGGGGGCAATGAGCAGTTCTTC.

In DNA, the CDR3 is TGTGCCAGCACCAATCTAGCGGGAGAACGAGATACGCAGTATTTT. Residues: CASTNLAGERDTQYF. V usage is TRBV5-8 and J usage is TRBJ2-3; 10 positions match TRBD2. This CDR3 contains 15 residues. Germline loops: CDR1 SGHTS, CDR2 YDEGEE. V dropped 6 bases and J dropped 5; count of bases not matched to a gene: 9.

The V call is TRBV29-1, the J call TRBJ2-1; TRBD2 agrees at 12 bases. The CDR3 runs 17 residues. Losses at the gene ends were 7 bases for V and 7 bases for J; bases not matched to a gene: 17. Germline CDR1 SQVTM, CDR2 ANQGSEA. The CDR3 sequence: CSALPYLLAGGSNEQFF. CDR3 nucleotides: TGCAGCGCCCTACCTTATTTACTAGCGGGGGGTAGTAATGAGCAGTTCTTC.

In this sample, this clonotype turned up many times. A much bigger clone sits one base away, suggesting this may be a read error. CDR3 loop: CASSWGTENHPQHF. CDR3 bases: TGCGCCAGCAGCTGGGGGACAGAGAATCACCCCCAGCATTTT. This chain connects TRBV5-1 to TRBJ1-5; 7 bases are shared with TRBD1. In germline, CDR1 is SGHRS, CDR2 YFSETQ. The CDR3 length is 14 residues.

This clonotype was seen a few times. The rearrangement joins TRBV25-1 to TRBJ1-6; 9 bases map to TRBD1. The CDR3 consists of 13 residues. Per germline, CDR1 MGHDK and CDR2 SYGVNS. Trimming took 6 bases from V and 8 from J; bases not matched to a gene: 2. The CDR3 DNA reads TGTGCCAGCAGCCGGACAGGGGATTCACCCCTCCACTTT. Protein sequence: CASSRTGDSPLHF.

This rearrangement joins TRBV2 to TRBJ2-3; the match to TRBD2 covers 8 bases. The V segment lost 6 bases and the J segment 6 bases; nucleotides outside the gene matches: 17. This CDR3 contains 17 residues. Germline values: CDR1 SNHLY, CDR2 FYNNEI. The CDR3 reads CASSPIAGFGLRDTQYF. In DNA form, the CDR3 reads TGTGCCAGCAGCCCCATAGCGGGATTCGGTCTTAGGGATACGCAGTATTTT.

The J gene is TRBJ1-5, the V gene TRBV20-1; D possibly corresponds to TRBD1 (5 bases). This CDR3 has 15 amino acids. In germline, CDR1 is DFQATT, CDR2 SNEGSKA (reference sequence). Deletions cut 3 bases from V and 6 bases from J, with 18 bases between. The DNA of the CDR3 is TGCAGTGCTAGCAGTCATTGGGGCGCGGGTCAGCCCCAGCATTTT. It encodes CSASSHWGAGQPQHF.